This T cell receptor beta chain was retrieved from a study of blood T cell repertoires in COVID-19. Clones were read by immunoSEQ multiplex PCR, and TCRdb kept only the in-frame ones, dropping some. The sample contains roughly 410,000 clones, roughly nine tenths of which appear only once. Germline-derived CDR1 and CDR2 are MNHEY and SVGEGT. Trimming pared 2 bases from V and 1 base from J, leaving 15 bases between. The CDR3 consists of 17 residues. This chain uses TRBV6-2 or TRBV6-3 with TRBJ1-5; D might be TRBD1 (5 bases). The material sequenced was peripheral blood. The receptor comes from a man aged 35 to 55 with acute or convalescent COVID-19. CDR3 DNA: TGTGCCAGCAGTTACCGGCAGGGAAAGGGAAGCAATCAGCCCCAGCATTTT. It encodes CASSYRQGKGSNQPQHF.